Here is one T cell receptor (beta chain) with its context. The target antigen is unknown. Trimming took 7 bases from V and 1 from J; bases not matched to a gene: 6. Germline assignment: CDR1 SGDLS and CDR2 YYNGEE. This CDR3 has 15 residues. The data originate from a study of high-grade serous ovarian cancer treatment subgroups. The wider study: Samples averaged approximately 15,000 reads and 7,500 or so unique TCR beta rearrangements. Study observations and caveats: Only CDR3 was analyzed; CDR1 and CDR2 were not. Same-patient tumor repertoires overlapped at about 0.11 to 0.8; different patients barely overlapped.

Tumor samples were obtained before definitive surgery or chemotherapy. Profiled with immunoSEQ multiplex PCR; TCRdb holds only in-frame clones, not every one. The table has 18,000 or so clones, 75% seen once. Sequencing used tumor tissue. This rearrangement joins TRBV9 to TRBJ2-2; 8 bases line up with TRBD1. The sequence was obtained from a human donor with high-grade serous ovarian cancer. The CDR3: CASVSGTGNTGELFF. CDR3 bases: TGTGCCAGCGTCTCCGGGACAGGGAACACCGGGGAGCTGTTTTTT.